Listed below are T cell receptor beta chains from one sample, sequenced in a study of T cells in Graves' hyperthyroidism and ophthalmopathy. Each CDR3 protein is one row after TCRdb ran MiXCR on the multiplex PCR reads. The sample has some 490,000 distinct CDR3 sequences, about 16% seen once. The sequenced sample was blood. These receptors all stem from a woman in her 30s with Graves' ophthalmopathy. The CDR3 runs from the conserved cysteine through the conserved F or W. Fields, in order: V gene, CDR3 length, J gene, CDR3 protein.

V: TRBV7-9; length: 18; J: TRBJ2-7; CDR3: CASSLGLDFAGVSYEQYF
V: TRBV28; length: 14; J: TRBJ2-1; CDR3: CASSRRGAYNEQFF
V: TRBV20-1; length: 15; J: TRBJ2-7; CDR3: CSANTYRGRAHEQYF
V: TRBV5-5; length: 14; J: TRBJ2-2; CDR3: CASIGQGYTGELFF
V: TRBV7-2; length: 15; J: TRBJ2-5; CDR3: CASSLLGLPEETQYF
V: TRBV16; length: 18; J: TRBJ2-5; CDR3: CASSQLPGLAGAGETQYF
V: TRBV3-1; length: 15; J: TRBJ2-1; CDR3: CASSQASGRAREQFF
V: TRBV20-1; length: 14; J: TRBJ1-2; CDR3: CSAVSYRVGDGYTF
V: TRBV18; length: 15; J: TRBJ1-4; CDR3: CASSPLVTGDEKLFF
V: TRBV7-6; length: 15; J: TRBJ2-3; CDR3: CASSLMTSPTDTQYF
V: TRBV20-1; length: 15; J: TRBJ2-3; CDR3: CSARDHLRGTDTQYF
V: TRBV19; length: 13; J: TRBJ1-2; CDR3: CASSTGLRHGYTF
V: TRBV28; length: 15; J: TRBJ2-1; CDR3: CASSPAGLVRWEQFF
V: TRBV5-4; length: 14; J: TRBJ1-1; CDR3: CASSFSGGATEAFF
V: TRBV11-2; length: 14; J: TRBJ2-7; CDR3: CASSTGYHRYEQYF
V: TRBV5-1; length: 14; J: TRBJ2-7; CDR3: CASSYGNRDDEQYF
V: TRBV6-2/TRBV6-3; length: 17; J: TRBJ2-7; CDR3: CASRPTGVTWISYEQYF
V: TRBV7-2; length: 15; J: TRBJ1-2; CDR3: CASSQGVRYNYGYTF
V: TRBV30; length: 13; J: TRBJ1-4; CDR3: CAWSVTDTEKLFF
V: TRBV7-2; length: 18; J: TRBJ2-1; CDR3: CASSLAGVAGVGVNEQFF
V: TRBV20-1; length: 13; J: TRBJ2-7; CDR3: CSAREGRTYEQYF
V: TRBV5-1; length: 16; J: TRBJ2-5; CDR3: CASSLRSDQAGGLKYF
V: TRBV7-9; length: 13; J: TRBJ1-2; CDR3: CASSSDRGGGYTF